The T cell receptor (beta chain) described here comes from a study of T cells in women clearing cervical HPV infection. At the level of the study: Case blood was drawn when the lesion was first found; control blood after infection became undetectable.

About this clone itself: The read finishes 3 residues shy of the CDR3 end, and the germline J gene is used to complete it.

Average input was roughly 1,200 ng genomic DNA for immunoSEQ TCR beta CDR3 amplification. Clones were sequenced by immunoSEQ multiplex PCR, and TCRdb holds only the in-frame ones, with some missing. The data include approximately 44,000 clones; the top ten clones carry 7.6%. This CDR3 contains 15 residues. Trimming pared 3 bases from V and 3 bases from J, leaving 15 bases between. Looked up from germline, CDR1 is SGHRS and CDR2 is YFSETQ. This sequence joins TRBV5-1 and TRBJ1-1; TRBD1 is a possible D gene (6 bases). Material: blood buffy coat. This sequence originates from a woman between 18 and 70 years old with a cervical HPV16 infection that either progressed to CIN3+ or cleared (not recorded which). This CDR3 is CASSSSYGQYTEAFF. The CDR3 bases that were read are TGCGCCAGCAGCTCATCCTACGGACAGTACACTGAA. The complete variable domain, with remaining parts taken from reference TRBV5-1 and TRBJ1-1, reads KAGVTQTPRYLIKTRGQQVTLSCSPISGHRSVSWYQQTPGQGLQFLFEYFSETQRNKGNFPGRFSGRQFSNSRSEMNVSTLELGDSALYLCASSSSYGQYTEAFFGQGTRLTVV.